This T cell receptor beta chain came from a study of T cell changes during pregnancy in multiple sclerosis. This CDR3 contains 12 residues. Germline-derived CDR1 and CDR2 are SQVTM and ANQGSEA. Assay used: immunoSEQ multiplex PCR; TCRdb lists only in-frame clones, some missing. This repertoire shows 49,000 or so clones, about 91% found once; its top ten account for approximately 0.41%. The sequence derives from a female donor in good health, enrolled as a control in a pregnancy study. This specimen was CD4+ T cells from peripheral blood mononuclear cells, taken in the second trimester of pregnancy. V is TRBV29-1 and J is TRBJ1-1; unclear D gene. In DNA form, the CDR3 reads TGCAAAGCAGCAGAGGTGATGAGTGAAGCTTTCTTT. Translated: CKAAEVMSEAFF.